The clone carrying this TCR beta chain was observed a handful of times. Its antigen is as yet unknown. Each TCR beta library was made by quantitative 5'-RACE that incorporated molecular barcodes. TCRdb passed the 5' RACE reads through MiXCR, listing each CDR3 protein once. The table records under 850,000 distinct CDR3 sequences, around 19% of them present only once. These data come from a study of CD8 T cells in ankylosing spondylitis. Study-wide findings and caveats: Within ankylosing spondylitis blood, a TCR beta motif made up of seven to nine highly homologous variants appeared to be characteristic. The disease-linked clones had a CD8+ phenotype and low blood frequencies.

The V end lost 3 bases, the J end lost 4 bases, and 25 bases lay between the germline ends. The CDR3 length is 19 residues. The germline V gene has CDR1 MDHEN and CDR2 SYDVKM. This receptor was identified in a male donor with ankylosing spondylitis. The rearrangement links TRBV28 to TRBJ1-5, with a weak D call TRBD1 (6 bases). The specimen was blood, either unsorted or a sorted T cell fraction (not recorded which). In DNA form, the CDR3 reads TGTGCCAGCAGTTTGATAATGTCCCGGGACATAAGGGTAAATCAGCCCCAGCATTTT. Amino acids: CASSLIMSRDIRVNQPQHF.